The sequence of this TCR beta chain was determined in a study of tumor and adjacent non-tumor tissue in lung cancer. The overall study: Patients comprised 12 adenocarcinoma, a couple of squamous cell carcinoma and 1 small cell lung cancer. The patients, approximately 9 men and roughly 5 women, were roughly 30 to 80 with stage I to III disease.

General study points: Normal lung showed higher cumulative top 100 clone frequency than tumor.

This CDR3 contains 14 residues. Germline values: CDR1 SGHNT, CDR2 YENEEA. To note about this clonotype: The antigen is not known. An end of the junction does not agree with germline; a read error may underlie this.

The template was RNA from unsorted bulk tissue. Donors were chemotherapy-naive, newly diagnosed lung cancer surgical patients in China, August–late 2014. TCRbeta libraries were built with three rounds of nested PCR, modified from ARM-PCR. TCRdb ran MiXCR on the multiplex PCR reads and lists one entry per CDR3 protein. The sample consists of under 95,000 distinct CDR3 sequences, around 64% of them appearing once. Sequenced: lung tumor tissue. The chain carries TRBV11-3 and TRBJ2-1; the D is unclear. This receptor was taken from a man in his 60s with non-small cell lung cancer. DNA of the CDR3: TGTGCCAACAGCTTAGATTTTGGGAACGGTGAGCAGTTCTTC. Its protein product is CANSLDFGNGEQFF.